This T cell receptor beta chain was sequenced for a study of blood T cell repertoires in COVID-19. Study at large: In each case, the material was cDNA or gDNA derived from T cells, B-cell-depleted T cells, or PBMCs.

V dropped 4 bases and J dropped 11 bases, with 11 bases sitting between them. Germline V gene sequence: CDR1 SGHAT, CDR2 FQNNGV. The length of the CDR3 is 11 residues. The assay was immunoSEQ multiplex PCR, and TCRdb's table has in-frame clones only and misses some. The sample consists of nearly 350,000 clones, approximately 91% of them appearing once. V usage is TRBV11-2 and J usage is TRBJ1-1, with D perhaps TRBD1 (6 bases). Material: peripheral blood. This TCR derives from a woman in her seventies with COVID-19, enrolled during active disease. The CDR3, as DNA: TGTGCCAGCAGCTCGGGACAATTGGCTTTCTTT. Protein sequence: CASSSGQLAFF.